This TCR beta chain was recorded in a study of blood T cell repertoires in COVID-19. For the study at large: Samples of COVID-19 (acute and convalescent) were obtained from the United States, Italy and Spain. Sample material is recorded as cDNA or gDNA derived from T cells, B-cell-depleted T cells, or PBMCs.

Cohort 3 donors were reported recovered after two negative PCRs, clearance, or symptom resolution. The assay was immunoSEQ multiplex PCR, and TCRdb's table has in-frame clones only and misses some. The sample records 140,000 or so clones, approximately 86% being singletons. The CDR3 runs to 14 residues. The germline V gene has CDR1 ENHRY and CDR2 SYGVKD. The germline V and J ends were trimmed by 3 bases and 0 bases, with 8 bases remaining between them. V and J are TRBV10-3 and TRBJ1-2; D is ambiguous. Material: PBMCs or T cells enriched from blood (not recorded which). The sequence derives from a woman aged 40 to 50 who had recovered from COVID-19. CDR3 in amino acids: CAISDQITNYGYTF. The CDR3 DNA reads as TGTGCCATCAGTGATCAGATAACTAACTATGGCTACACCTTC.